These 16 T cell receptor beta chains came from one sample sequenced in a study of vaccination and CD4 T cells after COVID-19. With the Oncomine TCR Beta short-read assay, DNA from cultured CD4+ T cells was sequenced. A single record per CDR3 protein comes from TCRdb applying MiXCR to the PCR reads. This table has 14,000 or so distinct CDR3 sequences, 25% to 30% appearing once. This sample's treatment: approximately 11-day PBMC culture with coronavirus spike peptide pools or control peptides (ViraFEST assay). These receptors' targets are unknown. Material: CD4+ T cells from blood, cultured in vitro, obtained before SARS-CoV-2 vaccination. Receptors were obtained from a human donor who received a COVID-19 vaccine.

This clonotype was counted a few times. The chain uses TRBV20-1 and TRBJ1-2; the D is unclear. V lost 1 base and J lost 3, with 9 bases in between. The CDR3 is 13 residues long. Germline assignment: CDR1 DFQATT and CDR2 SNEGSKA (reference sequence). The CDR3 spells CSARAGVDYGYTF. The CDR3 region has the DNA TGCAGTGCTAGAGCCGGGGTCGACTATGGCTACACCTTC.

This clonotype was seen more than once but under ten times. In DNA form, the CDR3 reads TGTGCCACCAGTGATGGGAGCTCCTATAATTCACCCCTCCACTTT. The encoded protein is CATSDGSSYNSPLHF. The rearrangement uses TRBV24-1 and TRBJ1-6; D remains unclear. The CDR3 runs 15 residues. Germline CDR1 is KGHDR and CDR2 is SFDVKD. Trimming shortened V by 3 bases and J by 0 bases, and 5 bases separated the two germline ends.

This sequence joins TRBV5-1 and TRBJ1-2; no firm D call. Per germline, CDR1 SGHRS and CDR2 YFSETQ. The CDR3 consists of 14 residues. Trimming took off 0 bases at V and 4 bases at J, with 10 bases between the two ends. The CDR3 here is CASSLVKGGYGYTF. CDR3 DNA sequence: TGCGCCAGCAGCTTGGTAAAGGGAGGCTATGGCTACACCTTC. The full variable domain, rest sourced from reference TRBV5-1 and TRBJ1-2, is KAGVTQTPRYLIKTRGQQVTLSCSPISGHRSVSWYQQTPGQGLQFLFEYFSETQRNKGNFPGRFSGRQFSNSRSEMNVSTLELGDSALYLCASSLVKGGYGYTFGSGTRLTVV.

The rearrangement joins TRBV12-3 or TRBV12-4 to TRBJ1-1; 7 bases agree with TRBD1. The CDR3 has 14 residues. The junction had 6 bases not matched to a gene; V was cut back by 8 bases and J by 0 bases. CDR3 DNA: TGTGCCAGCTCCCGAGGGGGCTTGAACACTGAAGCTTTCTTT. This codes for CASSRGGLNTEAFF.

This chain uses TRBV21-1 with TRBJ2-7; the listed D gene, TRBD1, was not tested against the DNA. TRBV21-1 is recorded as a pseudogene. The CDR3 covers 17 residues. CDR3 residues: CASNGSGRGGGTYEQYF. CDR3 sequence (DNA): TGTGCCAGCAACGGTAGCGGTAGAGGGGGCGGAACCTACGAGCAGTACTTC.

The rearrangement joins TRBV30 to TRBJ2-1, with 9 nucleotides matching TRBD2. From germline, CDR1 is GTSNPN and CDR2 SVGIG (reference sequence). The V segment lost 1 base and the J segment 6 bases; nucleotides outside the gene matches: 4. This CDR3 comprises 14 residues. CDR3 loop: CAWSGGLASNEQFF. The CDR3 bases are TGTGCCTGGAGTGGGGGACTAGCTTCCAATGAGCAGTTCTTC. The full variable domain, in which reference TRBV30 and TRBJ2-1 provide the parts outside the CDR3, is SQTIHQWPATLVQPVGSPLSLECTVEGTSNPNLYWYRQAAGRGLQLLFYSVGIGQISSEVPQNLSASRPQDRQFILSSKKLLLSDSGFYLCAWSGGLASNEQFFGPGTRLTVL.

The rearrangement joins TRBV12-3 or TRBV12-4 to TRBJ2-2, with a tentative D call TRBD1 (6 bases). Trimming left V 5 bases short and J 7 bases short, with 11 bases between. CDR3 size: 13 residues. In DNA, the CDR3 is TGTGCCAGCAGTCCTCGGGACAACGGGGAGCTGTTTTTT. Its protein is CASSPRDNGELFF.

CDR3 DNA sequence: TGTGCCAGCAGTTTCGTACCCGGGAGGGACATTCAGTACTTC. It translates to CASSFVPGRDIQYF. The gene calls are TRBV12-3 or TRBV12-4 and TRBJ2-4, with 8 bases that match TRBD2. The CDR3 loop spans 14 amino acids. J lost 8 bases, V lost 3 bases, and 6 bases had no gene match.

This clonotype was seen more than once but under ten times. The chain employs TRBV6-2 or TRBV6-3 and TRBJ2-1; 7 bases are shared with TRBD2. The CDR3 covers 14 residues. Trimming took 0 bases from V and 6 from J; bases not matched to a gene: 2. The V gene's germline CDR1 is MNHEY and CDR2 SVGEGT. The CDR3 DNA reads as TGTGCCAGCAGTTACTCGGGCGGGAGCAATGAGCAGTTCTTC. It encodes CASSYSGGSNEQFF.

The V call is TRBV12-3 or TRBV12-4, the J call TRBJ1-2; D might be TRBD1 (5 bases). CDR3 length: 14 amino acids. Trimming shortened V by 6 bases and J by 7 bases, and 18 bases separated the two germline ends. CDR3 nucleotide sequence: TGTGCCAGCAGCCCTAGTACGGGGGGATCTGGCTACACCTTC. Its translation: CASSPSTGGSGYTF.

The DNA for the CDR3 is TGTGCTAGTGGTTTGACCTCTACAGAGGCCTATGGCTACACCTTC. This codes for CASGLTSTEAYGYTF. The chain uses TRBV12-5 and TRBJ1-2; D remains unclear. Trimming took 2 bases from V and 4 from J, leaving 14 bases between them. The germline V gene has CDR1 LGHNT and CDR2 FRNRAP. The CDR3 has 15 residues.

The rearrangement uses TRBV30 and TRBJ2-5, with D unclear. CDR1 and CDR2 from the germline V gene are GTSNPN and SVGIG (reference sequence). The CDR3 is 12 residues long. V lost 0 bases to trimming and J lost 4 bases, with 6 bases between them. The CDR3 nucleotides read TGTGCCTGGAGTGTATCGGGAGAGACCCAGTACTTC. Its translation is CAWSVSGETQYF.

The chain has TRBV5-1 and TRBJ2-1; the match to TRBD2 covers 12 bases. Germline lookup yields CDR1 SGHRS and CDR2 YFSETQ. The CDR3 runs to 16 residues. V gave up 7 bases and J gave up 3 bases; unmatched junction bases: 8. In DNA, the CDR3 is TGCGCCAGCCAGTTGAGGACTAGCGGGATCTACAATGAGCAGTTCTTC. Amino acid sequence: CASQLRTSGIYNEQFF.

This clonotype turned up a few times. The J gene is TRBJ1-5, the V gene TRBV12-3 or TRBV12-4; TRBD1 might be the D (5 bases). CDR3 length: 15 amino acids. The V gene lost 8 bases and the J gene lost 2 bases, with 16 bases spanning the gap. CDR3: CASRPRDGGNQPQHF. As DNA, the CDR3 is TGTGCCAGCCGCCCCCGGGACGGAGGCAATCAGCCCCAGCATTTT.

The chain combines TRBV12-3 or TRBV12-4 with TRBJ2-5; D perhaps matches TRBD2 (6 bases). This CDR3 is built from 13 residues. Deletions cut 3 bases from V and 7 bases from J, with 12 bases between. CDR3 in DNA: TGTGCCAGCAGTTTTGAGGGAGGCGGGACCCAGTACTTC. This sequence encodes CASSFEGGGTQYF.

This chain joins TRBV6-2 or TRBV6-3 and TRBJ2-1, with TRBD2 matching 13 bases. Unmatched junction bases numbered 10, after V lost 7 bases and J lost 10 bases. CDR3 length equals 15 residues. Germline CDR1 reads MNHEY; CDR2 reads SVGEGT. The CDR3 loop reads CASTKTSGGFREQFF. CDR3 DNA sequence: TGTGCCAGCACTAAGACTAGCGGGGGGTTTAGAGAGCAGTTCTTC.